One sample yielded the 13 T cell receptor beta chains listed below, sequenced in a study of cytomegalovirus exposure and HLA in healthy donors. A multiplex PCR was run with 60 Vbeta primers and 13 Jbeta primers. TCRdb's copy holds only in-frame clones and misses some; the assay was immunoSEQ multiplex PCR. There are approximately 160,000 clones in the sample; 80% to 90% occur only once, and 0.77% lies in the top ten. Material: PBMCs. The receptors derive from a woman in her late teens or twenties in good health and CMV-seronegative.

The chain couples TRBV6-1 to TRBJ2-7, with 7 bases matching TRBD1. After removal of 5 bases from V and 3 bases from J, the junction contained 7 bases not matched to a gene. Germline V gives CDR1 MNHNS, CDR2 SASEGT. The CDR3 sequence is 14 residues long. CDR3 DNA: TGTGCCAGCAGTCTCCGGGACAGTGACTACGAGCAGTACTTC. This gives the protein CASSLRDSDYEQYF.

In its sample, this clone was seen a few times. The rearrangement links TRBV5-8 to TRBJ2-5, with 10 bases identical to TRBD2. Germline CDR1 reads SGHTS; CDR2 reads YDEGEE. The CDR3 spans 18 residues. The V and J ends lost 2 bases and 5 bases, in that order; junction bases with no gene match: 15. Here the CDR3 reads CASSFVMVAGGGGETQYF. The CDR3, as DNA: TGTGCCAGCAGCTTCGTAATGGTAGCGGGAGGTGGCGGGGAGACCCAGTACTTC.

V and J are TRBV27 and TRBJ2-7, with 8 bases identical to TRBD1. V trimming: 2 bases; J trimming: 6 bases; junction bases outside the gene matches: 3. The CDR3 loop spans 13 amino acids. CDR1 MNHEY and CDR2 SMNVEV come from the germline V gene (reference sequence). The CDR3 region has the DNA TGTGCCAGCAGTTTAGGACAGGGTTCCGAGCAGTACTTC. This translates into CASSLGQGSEQYF.

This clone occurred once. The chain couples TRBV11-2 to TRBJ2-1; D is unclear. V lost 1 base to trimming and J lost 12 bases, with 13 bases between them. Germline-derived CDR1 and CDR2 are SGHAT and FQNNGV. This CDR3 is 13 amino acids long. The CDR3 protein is CASSLGPNRRQFF. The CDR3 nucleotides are TGTGCCAGCAGCTTAGGCCCCAACCGGAGGCAGTTCTTC.

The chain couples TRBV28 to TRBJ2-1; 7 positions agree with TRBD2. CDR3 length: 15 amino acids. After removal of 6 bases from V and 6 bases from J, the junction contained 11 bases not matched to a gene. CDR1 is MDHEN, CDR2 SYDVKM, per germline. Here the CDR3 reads CASSLLGGSINEQFF. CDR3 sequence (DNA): TGTGCCAGCAGCCTCTTAGGCGGGAGTATCAATGAGCAGTTCTTC.

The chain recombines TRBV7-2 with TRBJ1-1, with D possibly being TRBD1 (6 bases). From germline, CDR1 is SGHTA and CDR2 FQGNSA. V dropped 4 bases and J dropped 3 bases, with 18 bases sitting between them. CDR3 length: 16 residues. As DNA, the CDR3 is TGTGCCAGCAGCTCCCCGCGCACAGGGAGCGACACTGAAGCTTTCTTT. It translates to CASSSPRTGSDTEAFF.

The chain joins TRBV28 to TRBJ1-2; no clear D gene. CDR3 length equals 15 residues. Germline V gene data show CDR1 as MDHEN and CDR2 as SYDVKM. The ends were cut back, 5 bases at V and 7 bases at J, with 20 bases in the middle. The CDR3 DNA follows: TGTGCCAGCAGTCCGATAACTACGGCTCGAGGTGGCTACACCTTC. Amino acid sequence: CASSPITTARGGYTF.

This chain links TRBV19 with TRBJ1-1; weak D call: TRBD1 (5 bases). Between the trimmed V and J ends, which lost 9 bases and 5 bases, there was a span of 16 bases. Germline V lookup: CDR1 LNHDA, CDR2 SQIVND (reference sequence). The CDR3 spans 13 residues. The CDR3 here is CASGFGAGTEAFF. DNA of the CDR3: TGTGCCAGCGGTTTTGGGGCCGGGACTGAAGCTTTCTTT.

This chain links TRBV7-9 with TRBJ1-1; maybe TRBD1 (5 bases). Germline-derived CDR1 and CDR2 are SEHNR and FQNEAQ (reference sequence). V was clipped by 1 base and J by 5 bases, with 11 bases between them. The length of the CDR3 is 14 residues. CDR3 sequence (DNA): TGTGCCAGCAGCTTAGTCGGGGGAGGTACTGAAGCTTTCTTT. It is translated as CASSLVGGGTEAFF.

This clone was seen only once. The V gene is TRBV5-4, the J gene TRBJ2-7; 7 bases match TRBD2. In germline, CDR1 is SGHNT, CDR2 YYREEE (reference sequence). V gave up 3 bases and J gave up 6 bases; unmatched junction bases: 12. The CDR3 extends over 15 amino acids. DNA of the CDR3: TGTGCCAGCAGCTCCCGGCGAGCGGGGTCGGGCGAGCAGTACTTC. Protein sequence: CASSSRRAGSGEQYF.

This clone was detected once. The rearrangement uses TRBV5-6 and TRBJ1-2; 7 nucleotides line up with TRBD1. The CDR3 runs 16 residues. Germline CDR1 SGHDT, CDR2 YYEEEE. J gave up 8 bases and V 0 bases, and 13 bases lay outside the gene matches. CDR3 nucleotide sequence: TGTGCCAGCAGCTTGGTGGGGCCTTCAGGGGGGCGAGGCTACACCTTC. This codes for CASSLVGPSGGRGYTF.

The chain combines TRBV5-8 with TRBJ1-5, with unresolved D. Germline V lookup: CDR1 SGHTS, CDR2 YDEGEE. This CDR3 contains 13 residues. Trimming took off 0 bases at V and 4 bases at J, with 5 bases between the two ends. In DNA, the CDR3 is TGTGCCAGCAGCTTGGTCAGAAATCAGCCCCAGCATTTT. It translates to CASSLVRNQPQHF.

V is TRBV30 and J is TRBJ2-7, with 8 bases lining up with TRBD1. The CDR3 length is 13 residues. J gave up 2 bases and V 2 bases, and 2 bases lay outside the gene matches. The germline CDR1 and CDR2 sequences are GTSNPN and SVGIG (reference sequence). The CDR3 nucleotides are TGTGCCTGGAGTCAGGGGGCCACCTACGAGCAGTACTTC. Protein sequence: CAWSQGATYEQYF. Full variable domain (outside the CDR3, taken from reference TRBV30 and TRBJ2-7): SQTIHQWPATLVQPVGSPLSLECTVEGTSNPNLYWYRQAAGRGLQLLFYSVGIGQISSEVPQNLSASRPQDRQFILSSKKLLLSDSGFYLCAWSQGATYEQYFGPGTRLTVT.